Below, 26 T cell receptor beta chains from the same sample are listed, as sequenced in a study of blood T cell repertoires in COVID-19. The method was immunoSEQ multiplex PCR; TCRdb's version includes in-frame clones alone and lacks a portion of them. Of 150,000 to 200,000 clones listed, less than 90% are singletons. The sequenced sample was peripheral blood. These receptors were obtained from a woman in her sixties or seventies with COVID-19, enrolled during active disease.

As regards this clone: Other DNA sequences in the sample encode the same CDR3. V usage is TRBV19 and J usage is TRBJ1-5, with TRBD1 identical over 11 bases. The CDR3 length is 16 residues. Germline trimming cut 1 base from V and 4 bases from J; bases unmatched to any gene: 3. Germline assignment: CDR1 LNHDA and CDR2 SQIVND (reference sequence). The CDR3 DNA sequence: TGTGCCAGTAGTATAGGGGGGACAGGGGGGAATCAGCCCCAGCATTTT. Translation gives CASSIGGTGGNQPQHF.

The J gene is TRBJ2-1, the V gene TRBV12-5, with D perhaps matching TRBD2 (5 bases). The CDR3 length is 13 residues. V dropped 5 bases and J dropped 7 bases, with 12 bases sitting between them. CDR1 LGHNT and CDR2 FRNRAP come from the germline V gene. The DNA of the CDR3 is TGTGCTAGTGGTCCCTCCGGCGGGAATGAGCAGTTCTTC. Amino acids: CASGPSGGNEQFF.

The chain links TRBV5-6 to TRBJ1-6; possible D gene TRBD1, 6 bases. There are 16 residues in the CDR3. The V end lost 0 bases, the J end lost 8 bases, and 15 bases lay between the germline ends. Looked up from germline, CDR1 is SGHDT and CDR2 is YYEEEE. The CDR3 sequence is CASSLGGIPGDSPLHF. CDR3 bases: TGTGCCAGCAGCTTGGGTGGTATACCAGGGGATTCACCCCTCCACTTT.

The chain combines TRBV7-3 with TRBJ2-4; TRBD1 matches 8 bases. CDR1 is SGHTA and CDR2 is FQGTGA in the germline V gene. The CDR3 runs to 16 residues. The V gene end was trimmed by 4 bases and the J gene end by 1 base; junction bases not matched to a gene: 6. In nucleotides, the CDR3 is TGTGCCAGCAGCTCCGGACAGGGCCCCGCCAAAAACATTCAGTACTTC. The encoded protein is CASSSGQGPAKNIQYF.

In its sample, this clone was seen a few times. The chain joins TRBV28 to TRBJ2-7; 8 bases match TRBD2. This CDR3 has 17 amino acids. Germline V gives CDR1 MDHEN, CDR2 SYDVKM. V trimming: 2 bases; J trimming: 1 base; junction bases outside the gene matches: 10. The CDR3 region is CASSLKRTGGLSYEQYF. The CDR3 DNA is TGTGCCAGCAGTTTAAAACGAACGGGGGGGTTATCCTACGAGCAGTACTTC.

The J gene is TRBJ2-1, the V gene TRBV18; D uncertain. The V gene lost 3 bases and the J gene lost 4 bases, with 13 bases spanning the gap. The CDR3 extends over 15 amino acids. Germline CDR1 reads KGHSH; CDR2 reads LQKENI. The CDR3 here is CASSPTADSYNEQFF. The CDR3 nucleotides read TGTGCCAGCTCACCTACCGCTGACTCTTACAATGAGCAGTTCTTC.

The genes are TRBV5-4 and TRBJ1-2, with TRBD1 matching over 7 bases. Germline V gene lookup returns CDR1 SGHNT and CDR2 YYREEE (reference sequence). The CDR3 is 14 amino acids. V dropped 5 bases and J dropped 2; count of bases not matched to a gene: 6. CDR3 region: CASRFRQGNYGYTF. CDR3 sequence (DNA): TGTGCCAGCAGGTTTAGACAGGGCAACTATGGCTACACCTTC. Supplemented by reference TRBV5-4 and TRBJ1-2, the full variable domain reads ETGVTQSPTHLIKTRGQQVTLRCSSQSGHNTVSWYQQALGQGPQFIFQYYREEENGRGNFPPRFSGLQFPNYSSELNVNALELDDSALYLCASRFRQGNYGYTFGSGTRLTVV.

This chain connects TRBV7-3 to TRBJ2-3; D is possibly TRBD2 (6 bases). The CDR3 is 15 amino acids. The germline gives CDR1 SGHTA, CDR2 FQGTGA. The V end was cut by 0 bases, the J end by 2 bases, with 9 bases between. Written as DNA, the CDR3 is TGTGCCAGCAGCTTAACAGCTAGCGCCACAGATACGCAGTATTTT. This gives the protein CASSLTASATDTQYF.

The genes are TRBV5-8 and TRBJ1-4, with D unresolved. Germline-derived CDR1 and CDR2 are SGHTS and YDEGEE. This CDR3 spans 16 amino acids. Trimming removed 4 bases from V and 0 bases from J, with 13 bases in between. The CDR3 DNA reads TGTGCCAGCAGCCACGGGGATGCTACAACTAATGAAAAACTGTTTTTT. Encoded protein: CASSHGDATTNEKLFF.

With regard to this clone: Other nucleotide sequences from this sample produce the same CDR3. This chain connects TRBV6-2 or TRBV6-3 to TRBJ2-7, with TRBD1 matching over 9 bases. The ends lost 2 bases at V and 4 bases at J; junction bases unmatched: 0. Germline CDR1 is MNHEY and CDR2 is SVGEGT. The CDR3 is 13 amino acids. For the CDR3, the DNA is TGTGCCAGCAGTTACGGGACAGGGTACGAGCAGTACTTC. As protein: CASSYGTGYEQYF.

This sequence joins TRBV5-1 and TRBJ2-7; 9 bases map to TRBD2. The CDR3 is 18 residues long. Germline CDR1 and CDR2: SGHRS and YFSETQ. V was pared by 0 bases and J by 2 bases, with 12 bases of the junction left unmatched. This CDR3 is CASSLGVVVLAGTYEQYF. As DNA, the CDR3 is TGCGCCAGCAGCTTGGGGGTCGTGGTCCTAGCGGGAACCTACGAGCAGTACTTC. Full variable domain (outside the CDR3, taken from reference TRBV5-1 and TRBJ2-7): KAGVTQTPRYLIKTRGQQVTLSCSPISGHRSVSWYQQTPGQGLQFLFEYFSETQRNKGNFPGRFSGRQFSNSRSEMNVSTLELGDSALYLCASSLGVVVLAGTYEQYFGPGTRLTVT.

In this sample, this clone turned up once. J is TRBJ1-5 and V is TRBV5-5, with a tentative D call TRBD1 (5 bases). The germline CDR1 and CDR2 sequences are SGHKS and YYEKEE (reference sequence). The CDR3 covers 15 residues. V lost 4 bases and J lost 2, with 13 bases in between. The DNA for the CDR3 is TGTGCCAGCAGCGCAGAAGGAGGGGGCAATCAGCCCCAGCATTTT. Translating gives CASSAEGGGNQPQHF.

The chain combines TRBV19 with TRBJ1-1; TRBD1 matches at 8 bases. Germline values: CDR1 LNHDA, CDR2 SQIVND (reference sequence). V lost 9 bases and J lost 4; bases outside the gene matches: 10. The CDR3 totals 14 residues. This CDR3 is CASLPLTGATEAFF. In nucleotides, the CDR3 is TGTGCCAGCCTTCCTCTGACAGGGGCCACTGAAGCTTTCTTT.

The J gene is TRBJ2-1, the V gene TRBV7-3; 7 bases map to TRBD1. This CDR3 spans 11 amino acids. The V and J ends lost 4 bases and 15 bases, in that order; junction bases with no gene match: 6. Germline V gene data show CDR1 as SGHTA and CDR2 as FQGTGA. CDR3 bases: TGTGCCAGCAGCTCTGACAGGGTCATGTTCTTC. This translates into CASSSDRVMFF. The full variable domain, in which reference TRBV7-3 and TRBJ2-1 provide the parts outside the CDR3, is GAGVSQTPSNKVTEKGKYVELRCDPISGHTALYWYRQSLGQGPEFLIYFQGTGAADDSGLPNDRFFAVRPEGSVSTLKIQRTERGDSAVYLCASSSDRVMFFGPGTRLTVL.

CDR3 loop: CASSFRAGVVYGYTF. In nucleotides, the CDR3 is TGTGCCAGTAGTTTTCGGGCGGGAGTGGTCTATGGCTACACCTTC. V is TRBV19 and J is TRBJ1-2; D is unclear. The CDR3 contains 15 residues. V dropped 5 bases and J dropped 4 bases, with 17 bases sitting between them. In germline, CDR1 is LNHDA, CDR2 SQIVND (reference sequence).

V usage is TRBV27 and J usage is TRBJ2-7; TRBD1 might be the D (5 bases). This CDR3 region has 11 residues. The germline V and J ends were trimmed by 8 bases and 7 bases, with 12 bases remaining between them. Germline loops: CDR1 MNHEY, CDR2 SMNVEV (reference sequence). The CDR3: CASPFPGEQYF. The DNA of the CDR3 is TGTGCCAGCCCCTTTCCAGGGGAGCAGTACTTC.

The chain has TRBV28 and TRBJ2-1; D gene ambiguous. Germline V gene lookup returns CDR1 MDHEN and CDR2 SYDVKM. The CDR3 length is 16 residues. Trimming took 5 bases from V and 0 from J, leaving 14 bases between them. DNA of the CDR3: TGTGCCAGCAGTACCCTTTCGGTTTTCTCCTACAATGAGCAGTTCTTC. As protein: CASSTLSVFSYNEQFF.

The gene calls are TRBV7-8 and TRBJ2-7, with 8 nucleotides matching TRBD1. V shed 3 bases, J shed 4 bases, and the junction held 5 bases outside the gene matches. The CDR3 has 14 residues. Germline CDR1 is SGHVS and CDR2 is FQNEAQ. Written as DNA, the CDR3 is TGTGCCAGCAGCTTCGGCAGGGGGCTGTACGAGCAGTACTTC. Translating it yields CASSFGRGLYEQYF.

This clone was recorded only once. The genes are TRBV7-3 and TRBJ1-1, with D uncertain. This CDR3 is built from 15 residues. The V gene lost 2 bases and the J gene lost 1 base, with 11 bases spanning the gap. Germline CDR1 is SGHTA and CDR2 is FQGTGA. The CDR3 is CASSLSGRWNTEAFF. CDR3 nucleotide sequence: TGTGCCAGCAGCTTATCAGGCAGGTGGAACACTGAAGCTTTCTTT.

The chain uses TRBV19 and TRBJ2-7; TRBD1 matches at 11 bases. The CDR3 contains 15 residues. Germline V gene sequence: CDR1 LNHDA, CDR2 SQIVND (reference sequence). The ends lost 8 bases at V and 7 bases at J; junction bases unmatched: 13. CDR3 in amino acids: CASSPGQGAVGEQYF. In nucleotides, the CDR3 is TGTGCCAGTTCACCTGGACAGGGGGCCGTGGGAGAGCAGTACTTC.

The rearrangement links TRBV3-1 (or the pseudogene TRBV3-2) to TRBJ1-5, with a tentative D call TRBD1 (5 bases). The germline CDR1 and CDR2 sequences are LGHDT and YNNKEL (reference sequence). CDR3 length: 13 residues. Trimming shortened V by 1 base and J by 7 bases, and 8 bases separated the two germline ends. This CDR3 reads CASSQAGKQPQHF. The CDR3 DNA is TGTGCCAGCAGCCAAGCAGGGAAACAGCCCCAGCATTTT.

This chain links TRBV2 with TRBJ2-2, with TRBD2 as a possible D gene (5 bases). From germline, CDR1 is SNHLY and CDR2 FYNNEI. Trimming removed 5 bases from V and 0 bases from J, with 13 bases in between. This CDR3 spans 16 amino acids. The CDR3 is CASSSTAGANTGELFF. In DNA, the CDR3 is TGTGCCAGCAGTTCAACGGCGGGTGCGAACACCGGGGAGCTGTTTTTT. Using reference TRBV2 and TRBJ2-2 for the parts outside the CDR3, the full variable domain is EPEVTQTPSHQVTQMGQEVILRCVPISNHLYFYWYRQILGQKVEFLVSFYNNEISEKSEIFDDQFSVERPDGSNFTLKIRSTKLEDSAMYFCASSSTAGANTGELFFGEGSRLTVL.

The chain joins TRBV14 to TRBJ1-3, with D hard to call. Germline V gene lookup returns CDR1 SGHDN and CDR2 FVKESK. V lost 4 bases and J 0 bases, leaving 4 bases between the germline ends. The CDR3 runs to 13 residues. The CDR3 DNA sequence: TGTGCCAGCAGCCGTAACTCTGGAAACACCATATATTTT. It yields the protein CASSRNSGNTIYF.

The J gene is TRBJ2-1, the V gene TRBV30; D unresolved. In germline, CDR1 is GTSNPN, CDR2 SVGIG (reference sequence). This CDR3 spans 11 amino acids. Trimming left V 1 base short and J 7 bases short, with 5 bases between. CDR3 bases: TGTGCCTGGAGTGCCGGGAATGAGCAGTTCTTC. It encodes CAWSAGNEQFF. The variable domain in full, completed from reference TRBV30 and TRBJ2-1, reads SQTIHQWPATLVQPVGSPLSLECTVEGTSNPNLYWYRQAAGRGLQLLFYSVGIGQISSEVPQNLSASRPQDRQFILSSKKLLLSDSGFYLCAWSAGNEQFFGPGTRLTVL.

The chain couples TRBV5-8 to TRBJ1-3; D unclear. CDR3 length: 15 amino acids. V was shortened by 5 bases and J by 0 bases, with 12 bases between the two germline ends. Germline CDR1 SGHTS, CDR2 YDEGEE. CDR3 sequence reads: CASRPDIFSGNTIYF. In DNA form, the CDR3 reads TGTGCCAGCAGACCCGACATATTCTCTGGAAACACCATATATTTT.

This chain links TRBV18 with TRBJ1-2; TRBD1 is a possible D gene (5 bases). Trimming cost V 5 bases and J 4 bases, with 29 bases left between them. Looked up from germline, CDR1 is KGHSH and CDR2 is LQKENI. This CDR3 is built from 19 residues. The CDR3 region has the DNA TGTGCCAGCTCAACCTTTCCCGGGGGGACGGACGCCTGGTCCTATGGCTACACCTTC. Translated, it gives CASSTFPGGTDAWSYGYTF.